This T cell receptor (beta chain) was found in a study of T cell changes during pregnancy in multiple sclerosis. Using immunoSEQ multiplex PCR, the repertoire was profiled, and TCRdb retains in-frame clones only, with some absent. Of 65,000 to 85,000 clones in the sample, roughly 90% were seen once. The CDR3 extends over 13 amino acids. Germline V CDR1 and CDR2: GTSNPN, SVGIG (reference sequence). The starting material was peripheral blood, obtained after pregnancy. This clonotype originated in a female donor in good health, enrolled as a control in a pregnancy study. This chain connects TRBV30 to TRBJ2-5; 8 bases are shared with TRBD2. TRBJ2-7 explains the end of the DNA better; the J call may be wrong. In DNA, the CDR3 is TGTGCCTGGAGTCGGGGGGGATCCTACGAGCAGTACTTC. Protein product: CAWSRGGSYEQYF.